These 5 T cell receptor beta chains share one sample of origin, sequenced in a study of identical twins. TCRdb used MiXCR to reprocess the 5' RACE reads, holding one entry per CDR3 protein. The sample shows 300,000 to 400,000 distinct CDR3 sequences, approximately 13% of them seen only once. The same data also went into a second study, on yellow fever vaccine responses in identical twins.

The sequencing sample was made of CD8+ T cells sorted from blood. These receptor sequences come from a woman between 18 and 29 years old in good health.

The rearrangement uses TRBV7-9 and TRBJ2-5; D remains ambiguous. Germline V gene data show CDR1 as SEHNR and CDR2 as FQNEAQ (reference sequence). The V end lost 1 base, the J end lost 3 bases, and 6 bases lay between the germline ends. The CDR3 is 13 amino acids. CDR3 sequence: CASSLGQEETQYF. The CDR3 bases are TGTGCCAGCAGCTTAGGCCAAGAAGAGACCCAGTACTTC. The full variable domain, rest sourced from reference TRBV7-9 and TRBJ2-5, is DTGVSQNPRHKITKRGQNVTFRCDPISEHNRLYWYRQTLGQGPEFLTYFQNEAQLEKSRLLSDRFSAERPKGSFSTLEIQRTEQGDSAMYLCASSLGQEETQYFGPGTRLLVL.

V gene TRBV5-1 combines with J gene TRBJ2-2; 11 bases are shared with TRBD2. Germline values: CDR1 SGHRS, CDR2 YFSETQ. CDR3 length: 18 amino acids. Germline trimming cut 0 bases from V and 3 bases from J; bases unmatched to any gene: 7. DNA for the CDR3: TGCGCCAGCAGCTTGGCCTTCGGGACTAGCGGAGACACCGGGGAGCTGTTTTTT. Its translation is CASSLAFGTSGDTGELFF.

This clonotype was seen repeatedly, ten times or more. V usage is TRBV24-1 and J usage is TRBJ2-1; D gene unclear. Germline CDR1 is KGHDR and CDR2 is SFDVKD. Trimming took 0 bases from V and 5 from J, leaving 4 bases between them. CDR3 length: 13 residues. CDR3 sequence: CATSDLADNEQFF. The CDR3 nucleotides read TGTGCCACCAGTGATTTGGCAGACAATGAGCAGTTCTTC.

This chain uses TRBV20-1 with TRBJ2-7; maybe TRBD1 (6 bases). Germline CDR1 DFQATT, CDR2 SNEGSKA (reference sequence). CDR3 length: 13 amino acids. Trimming shortened V by 1 base and J by 3 bases, and 10 bases separated the two germline ends. The CDR3 is CSARVDSLYEQYV. CDR3 nucleotide sequence: TGCAGTGCTAGAGTGGACAGCCTCTACGAGCAGTACGTC.

This clonotype has at least ten counts. The V and J genes are TRBV2 and TRBJ2-1; possibly TRBD2 for D (6 bases). CDR3 length: 13 amino acids. The germline V gene has CDR1 SNHLY and CDR2 FYNNEI. The V and J ends lost 4 bases and 4 bases respectively, with 8 bases between them. CDR3: CASSGRGYNEQFF. The CDR3 DNA sequence: TGTGCCAGCAGTGGTCGGGGGTACAATGAGCAGTTCTTC.